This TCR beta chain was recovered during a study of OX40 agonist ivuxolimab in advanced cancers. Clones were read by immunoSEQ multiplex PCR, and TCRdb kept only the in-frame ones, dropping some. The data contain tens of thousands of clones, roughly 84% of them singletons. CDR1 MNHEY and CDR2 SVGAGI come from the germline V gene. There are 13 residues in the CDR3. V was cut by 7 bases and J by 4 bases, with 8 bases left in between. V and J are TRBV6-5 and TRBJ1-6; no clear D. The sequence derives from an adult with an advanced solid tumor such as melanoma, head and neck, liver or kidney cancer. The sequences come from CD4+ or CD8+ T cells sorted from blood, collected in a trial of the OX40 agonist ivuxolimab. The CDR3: CASKMSYNSPLHF. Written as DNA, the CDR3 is TGTGCCAGCAAAATGTCATATAATTCACCCCTCCACTTT.